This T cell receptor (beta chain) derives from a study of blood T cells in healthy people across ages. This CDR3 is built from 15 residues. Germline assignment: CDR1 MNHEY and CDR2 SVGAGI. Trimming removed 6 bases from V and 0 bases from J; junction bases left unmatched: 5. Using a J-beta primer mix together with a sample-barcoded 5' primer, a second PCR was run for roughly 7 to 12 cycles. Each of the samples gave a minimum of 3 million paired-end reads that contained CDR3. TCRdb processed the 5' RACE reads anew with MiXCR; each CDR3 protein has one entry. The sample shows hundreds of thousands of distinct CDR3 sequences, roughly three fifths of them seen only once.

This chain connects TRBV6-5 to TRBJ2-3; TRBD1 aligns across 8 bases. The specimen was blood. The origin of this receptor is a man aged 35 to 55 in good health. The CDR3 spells CASRRQGASTDTQYF. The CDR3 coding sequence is TGTGCCAGCAGGCGGCAGGGGGCTAGCACAGATACGCAGTATTTT.